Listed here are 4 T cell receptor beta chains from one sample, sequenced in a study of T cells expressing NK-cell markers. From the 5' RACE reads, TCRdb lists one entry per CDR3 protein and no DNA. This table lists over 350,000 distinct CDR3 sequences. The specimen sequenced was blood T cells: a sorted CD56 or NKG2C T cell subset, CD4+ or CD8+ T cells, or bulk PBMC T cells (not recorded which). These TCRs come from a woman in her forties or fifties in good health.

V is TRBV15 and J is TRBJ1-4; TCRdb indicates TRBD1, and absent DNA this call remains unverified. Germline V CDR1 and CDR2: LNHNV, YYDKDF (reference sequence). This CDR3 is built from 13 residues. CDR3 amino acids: CATSSRDSEKLFF.

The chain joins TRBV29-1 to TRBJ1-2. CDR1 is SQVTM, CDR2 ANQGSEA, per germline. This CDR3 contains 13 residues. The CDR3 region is CSVESGPSYGYTF.

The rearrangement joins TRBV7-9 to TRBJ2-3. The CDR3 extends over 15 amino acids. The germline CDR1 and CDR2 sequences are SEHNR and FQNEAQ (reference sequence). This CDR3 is CASSLQVRHTDTQYF.

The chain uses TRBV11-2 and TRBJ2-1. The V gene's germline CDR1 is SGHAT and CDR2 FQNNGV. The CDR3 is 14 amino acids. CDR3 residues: CASSAIQTYNEQFF.